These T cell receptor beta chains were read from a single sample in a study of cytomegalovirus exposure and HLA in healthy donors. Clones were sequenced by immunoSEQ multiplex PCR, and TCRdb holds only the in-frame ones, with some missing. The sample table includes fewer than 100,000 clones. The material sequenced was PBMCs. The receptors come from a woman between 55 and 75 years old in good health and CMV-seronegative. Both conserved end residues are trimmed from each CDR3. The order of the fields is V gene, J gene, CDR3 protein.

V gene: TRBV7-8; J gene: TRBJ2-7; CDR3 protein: ASGSGSYEQY
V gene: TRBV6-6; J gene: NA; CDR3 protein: ASSYGTAPSNQPQY
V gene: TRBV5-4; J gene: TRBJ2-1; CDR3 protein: ASRPDYADAYNEQF
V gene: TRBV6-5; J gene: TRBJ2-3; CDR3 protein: ASSYSMGQSTDTQY
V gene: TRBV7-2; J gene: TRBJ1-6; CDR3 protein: ASSPTPTGDSPLH
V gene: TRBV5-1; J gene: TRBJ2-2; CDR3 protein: ASSLVAAGELF
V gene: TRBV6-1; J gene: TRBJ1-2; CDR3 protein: ASSETGGHTGYT
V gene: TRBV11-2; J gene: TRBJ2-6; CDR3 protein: ASSFSQGTNVLT
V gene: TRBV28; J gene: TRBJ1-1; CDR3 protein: ASSLPGDTEAF
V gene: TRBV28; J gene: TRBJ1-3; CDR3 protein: ASSSVTIY
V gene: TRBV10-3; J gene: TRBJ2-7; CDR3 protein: AISDFAGLED
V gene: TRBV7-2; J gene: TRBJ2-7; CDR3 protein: ASSSNSGYEQY
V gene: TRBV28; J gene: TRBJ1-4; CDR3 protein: ASSINRGDEKLF
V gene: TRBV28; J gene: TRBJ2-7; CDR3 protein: ASSLGLAGAGSYEQY
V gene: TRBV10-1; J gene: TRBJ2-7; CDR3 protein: ASSPELAGYEQY
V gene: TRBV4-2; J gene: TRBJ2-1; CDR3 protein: ASSPSGTGGNEQF
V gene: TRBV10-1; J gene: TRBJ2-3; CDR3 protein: ASSEGGPGTDTQY
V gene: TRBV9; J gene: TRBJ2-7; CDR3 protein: ASTRAGQGEQY
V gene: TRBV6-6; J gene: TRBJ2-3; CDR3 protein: ASSLPLHNTDTQY
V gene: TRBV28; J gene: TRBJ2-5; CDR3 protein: ASKVSGTPGIETQY
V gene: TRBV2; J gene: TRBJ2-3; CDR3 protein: ASTRDYFDTQY
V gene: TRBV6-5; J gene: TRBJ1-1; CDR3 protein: ASSFHRGTMNTEAF
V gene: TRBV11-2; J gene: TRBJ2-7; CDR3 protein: ASSFTLDTHSYEQY
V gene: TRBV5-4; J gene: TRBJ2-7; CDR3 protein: ASSLSRANSYEQY
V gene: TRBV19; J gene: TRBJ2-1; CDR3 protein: ASSSGTGVVTEQF
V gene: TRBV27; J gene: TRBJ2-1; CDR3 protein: ASSSKVGAGVWLEQF
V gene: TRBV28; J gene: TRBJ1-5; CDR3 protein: AIKVDTSNQPQH
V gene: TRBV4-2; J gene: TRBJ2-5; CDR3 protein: ASSQTGTGTAETQY
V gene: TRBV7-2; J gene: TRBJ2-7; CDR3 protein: ASSRGGSSYEQY
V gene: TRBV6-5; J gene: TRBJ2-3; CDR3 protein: ASSYSSTDTQY
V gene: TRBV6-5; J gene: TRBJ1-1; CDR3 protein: ASKSATSEAF